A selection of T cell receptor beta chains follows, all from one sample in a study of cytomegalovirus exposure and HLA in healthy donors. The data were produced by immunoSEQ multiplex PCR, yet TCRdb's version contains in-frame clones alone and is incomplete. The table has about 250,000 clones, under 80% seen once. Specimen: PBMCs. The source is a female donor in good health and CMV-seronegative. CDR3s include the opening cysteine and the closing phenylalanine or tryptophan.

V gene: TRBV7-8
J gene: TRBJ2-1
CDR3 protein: CASSLPGQTYNEQFF

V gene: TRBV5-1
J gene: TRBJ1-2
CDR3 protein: CASSPGTGGPYGYTF

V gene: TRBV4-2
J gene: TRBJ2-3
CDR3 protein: CASSQDSGDTQYF

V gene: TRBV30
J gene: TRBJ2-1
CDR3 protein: CAWSVWRAGDNEQFF

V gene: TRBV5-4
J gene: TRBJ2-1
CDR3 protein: CASSLGGDEQFF

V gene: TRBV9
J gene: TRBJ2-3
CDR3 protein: CASSVALASGTDTQYF

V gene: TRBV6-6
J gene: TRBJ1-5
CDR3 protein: CASRDFNQPQHF

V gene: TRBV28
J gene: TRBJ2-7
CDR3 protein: CASSLGNYYEQYF

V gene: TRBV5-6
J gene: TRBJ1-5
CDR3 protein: CASSLEGLGGQPQHF

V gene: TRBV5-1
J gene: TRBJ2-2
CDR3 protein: CASSLTSGTTGELFF

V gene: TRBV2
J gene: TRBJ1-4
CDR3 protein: CASRVRSTNEKLFF

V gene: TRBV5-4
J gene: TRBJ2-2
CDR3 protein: CASSHPTSGRTPKELFF

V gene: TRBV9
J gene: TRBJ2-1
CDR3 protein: CASSVGDRDVYEQFF

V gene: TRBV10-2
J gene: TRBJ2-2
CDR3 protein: CASGATGELFF

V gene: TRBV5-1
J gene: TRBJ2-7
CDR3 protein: CASASSGELSYEQYF

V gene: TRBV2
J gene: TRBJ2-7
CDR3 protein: CASSGDRVNEQYF

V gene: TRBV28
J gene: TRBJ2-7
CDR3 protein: CASSLGGLGGYEQYF

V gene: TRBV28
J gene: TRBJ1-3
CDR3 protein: CASSSGTGTGNTIYF

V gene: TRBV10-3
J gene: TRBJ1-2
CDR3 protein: CATFSSGYGYTF

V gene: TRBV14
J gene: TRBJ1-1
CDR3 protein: CASSQDEGGASMNTEAFF

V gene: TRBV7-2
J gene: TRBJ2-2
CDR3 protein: CASSLEDSAPGELFF